Presented here are 27 T cell receptor beta chains from one specimen sequenced in a study of T and B cells in COVID-19 patients. Multiplex PCR with BIOMED2 TRB-A/B primer pools amplified TRB rearrangements. TCRdb analysed the multiplex PCR reads with MiXCR anew, one entry per CDR3 protein. The data contain some 3,100 distinct CDR3 sequences, roughly 22% of them seen just once; the ten biggest clones take up 15% to 20%. TRB was amplified from approximately 250-480 ng of blood genomic DNA. Source material: blood. The receptors were gathered from a human donor with active COVID-19.

The chain joins TRBV7-2 to TRBJ2-6, with 7 bases identical to TRBD1. J gave up 0 bases and V 5 bases, and 7 bases lay outside the gene matches. Germline CDR1 SGHTA, CDR2 FQGNSA. The CDR3 runs 17 residues. The CDR3 sequence is CASSPSTGPSGANVLTF. CDR3 in DNA: TGTGCCAGCAGCCCCTCGACAGGGCCCTCTGGGGCCAACGTCCTGACTTTC.

By sample fraction, this clonotype is medium-sized. J is TRBJ2-1 and V is TRBV6-2 or TRBV6-3; perhaps D is TRBD1 or TRBD2 (6 bases each). Per the germline V gene, CDR1 is MNHEY and CDR2 is SVGEGT. This CDR3 is built from 17 residues. Trimming pared 2 bases from V and 0 bases from J, leaving 14 bases between. The CDR3 DNA sequence: TGTGCCAGCAGTTACGGGGGCGGGGCAAGCTCCTACAATGAGCAGTTCTTC. Amino acids: CASSYGGGASSYNEQFF.

This clonotype is labeled as large (0.1 to 1%). V is TRBV30 and J is TRBJ2-1; the match to TRBD2 covers 8 bases. CDR3 length equals 16 residues. Germline V CDR1 and CDR2: GTSNPN, SVGIG (reference sequence). With 2 bases clipped from V and 0 bases from J, the junction kept 6 bases outside the gene matches. CDR3: CAWSSGSVSSYNEQFF. The CDR3 DNA follows: TGTGCCTGGAGTAGCGGGAGCGTATCCTCCTACAATGAGCAGTTCTTC.

Comments on this clonotype: A much larger clone differs by one base, so this may be a read error. The chain employs TRBV6-2 or TRBV6-3 and TRBJ2-7, with a possible D match to TRBD2 (5 bases). The CDR3 loop spans 13 amino acids. V gave up 8 bases and J gave up 0 bases, with 11 bases separating them. CDR1 is MNHEY, CDR2 SVGEGT, per germline. The CDR3 is CASASSYSYEQYF. The CDR3 DNA is TGTGCCAGCGCTAGCAGTTACTCCTACGAGCAGTACTTC.

There are a few counts of this clonotype. The chain has TRBV4-3 and TRBJ2-7; 14 bases are shared with TRBD2. Germline-derived CDR1 and CDR2 are LGHNA and YSLEER. The J segment lost 3 bases and the V segment lost 1 base, leaving 8 bases of the junction unmatched. This CDR3 has 18 residues. CDR3 residues: CASSQAIPGTSGSYEQYF. For the CDR3, the DNA is TGCGCCAGCAGCCAAGCGATTCCCGGGACTAGCGGGAGCTACGAGCAGTACTTC.

The rearrangement uses TRBV5-1 and TRBJ2-5, with TRBD2 as a possible D gene (5 bases). There are 13 residues in the CDR3. Germline V gene data show CDR1 as SGHRS and CDR2 as YFSETQ. Trimming stripped 4 bases from V and 2 bases from J, with 9 bases between. CDR3 protein: CASSPGVQETQYF. In nucleotides, the CDR3 is TGCGCCAGCAGCCCCGGGGTTCAAGAGACCCAGTACTTC. Combining the CDR3 with reference TRBV5-1 and TRBJ2-5 gives the whole variable domain KAGVTQTPRYLIKTRGQQVTLSCSPISGHRSVSWYQQTPGQGLQFLFEYFSETQRNKGNFPGRFSGRQFSNSRSEMNVSTLELGDSALYLCASSPGVQETQYFGPGTRLLVL.

The J gene is TRBJ2-2, the V gene TRBV4-3; tentative D call: TRBD2 (6 bases). The CDR3 spans 16 residues. Germline values: CDR1 LGHNA, CDR2 YSLEER. Deletions cut 0 bases from V and 4 bases from J, with 12 bases between. CDR3 region: CASSQDPGATTGELFF. In DNA form, the CDR3 reads TGCGCCAGCAGCCAAGATCCGGGAGCGACCACCGGGGAGCTGTTTTTT.

By sample share, this clonotype is medium-sized (0.01 to 0.1%). This chain links TRBV6-5 with TRBJ2-1; 11 positions agree with TRBD2. Trimming at V came to 7 bases and at J to 4 bases, leaving 6 bases not matched to a gene. The germline gives CDR1 MNHEY, CDR2 SVGAGI. The CDR3 sequence is 15 residues long. The CDR3 loop reads CASNPTSGGYNEQFF. For the CDR3, the DNA is TGTGCCAGCAACCCTACTAGCGGGGGTTACAATGAGCAGTTCTTC.

This clonotype has just a few counts. The chain couples TRBV7-2 to TRBJ2-6; unclear D gene. CDR1 SGHTA and CDR2 FQGNSA come from the germline V gene. The CDR3 contains 17 residues. With 4 bases removed from V and 0 bases from J, the gap between germline ends came to 13 bases. For the CDR3, the DNA is TGTGCCAGCAGCTCCCAGGTAATGCACTCTGGGGCCAACGTCCTGACTTTC. It codes for CASSSQVMHSGANVLTF.

This clonotype is labeled medium-sized (0.01 to 0.1%). The chain recombines TRBV10-3 with TRBJ2-1; D gene uncertain. Germline V gene lookup returns CDR1 ENHRY and CDR2 SYGVKD. The CDR3 is made up of 16 amino acids. V lost 2 bases, J lost 7 bases, and 18 bases lay in between. The chain's CDR3 is CAISEKGPGNSNEQFF. CDR3 DNA sequence: TGTGCCATCAGTGAGAAGGGCCCGGGCAACTCTAATGAGCAGTTCTTC.

This clonotype counts as large. V usage is TRBV29-1 and J usage is TRBJ2-3; 8 positions agree with TRBD2. Trimming at V came to 4 bases and at J to 0 bases, leaving 6 bases not matched to a gene. CDR3 length: 15 amino acids. Germline V gene lookup returns CDR1 SQVTM and CDR2 ANQGSEA. The CDR3: CSVVAGSSSTDTQYF. The CDR3 DNA reads as TGCAGCGTTGTAGCGGGGAGCTCTAGCACAGATACGCAGTATTTT.

V usage is TRBV28 and J usage is TRBJ1-2; no definite D call. Germline V CDR1 and CDR2: MDHEN, SYDVKM. Trimming removed 3 bases at V and 13 bases at J, with 18 bases between. CDR3 length: 13 amino acids. The CDR3 nucleotides read TGTGCCAGCAGTTTGTGGGAGGAAAGGGTAGGCACCTTC. This gives the protein CASSLWEERVGTF.

The chain has TRBV19 and TRBJ2-1, with 14 bases identical to TRBD2. The CDR3 runs 18 residues. V dropped 6 bases and J dropped 3; count of bases not matched to a gene: 10. Looked up from germline, CDR1 is LNHDA and CDR2 is SQIVND (reference sequence). The CDR3 region is CASRPGLAGVMFYNEQFF. The CDR3 DNA is TGTGCCAGTAGGCCGGGACTAGCGGGAGTAATGTTCTACAATGAGCAGTTCTTC.

This clonotype showed up just once. The chain carries TRBV12-3 or TRBV12-4 and TRBJ1-2; 9 bases map to TRBD1. Trimming at V came to 0 bases and at J to 6 bases, leaving 8 bases not matched to a gene. The CDR3 length is 16 residues. CDR3 amino acids: CASSLAPGQGWNGYTF. CDR3 DNA: TGTGCCAGCAGTTTAGCACCGGGACAGGGCTGGAATGGCTACACCTTC.

The chain couples TRBV27 to TRBJ2-7; 7 nucleotides agree with TRBD1. Germline CDR1 and CDR2: MNHEY and SMNVEV (reference sequence). With V trimmed by 2 bases and J by 1 base, 8 bases remained unmatched. There are 16 residues in the CDR3. The CDR3 sequence is CASSLGPGQKSYEQYF. CDR3 sequence (DNA): TGTGCCAGCAGTTTAGGCCCGGGACAGAAATCCTACGAGCAGTACTTC.

The CDR3 bases are TGTGCCAGTAGATGGACAGGGGGGGCCTACAATGAGCAGTTCTTC. This codes for CASRWTGGAYNEQFF. The J gene is TRBJ2-1, the V gene TRBV19; the match to TRBD1 covers 10 bases. Looked up from germline, CDR1 is LNHDA and CDR2 is SQIVND (reference sequence). Trimming took 6 bases from V and 2 from J; bases not matched to a gene: 4. The CDR3 consists of 15 residues.

Within the sample, this clonotype is medium-sized. The rearrangement joins TRBV15 to TRBJ2-1; 10 nucleotides line up with TRBD2. Germline loops: CDR1 LNHNV, CDR2 YYDKDF (reference sequence). Trimming took 0 bases from V and 3 from J; bases not matched to a gene: 2. The CDR3 is 16 residues long. CDR3 in DNA: TGTGCCACCAGCAGAGATCTAGCGGGAGTCTACAATGAGCAGTTCTTC. Translated: CATSRDLAGVYNEQFF.

The chain combines TRBV20-1 with TRBJ2-4; D assignment may be TRBD1 or TRBD2 (5 bases each). The germline V and J ends were trimmed by 0 bases and 5 bases, with 14 bases remaining between them. The CDR3 loop spans 15 amino acids. Germline V gene lookup returns CDR1 DFQATT and CDR2 SNEGSKA (reference sequence). The CDR3 DNA reads as TGCAGTGCTAGAGACGGGACGGCGGGCCAAAACATTCAGTACTTC. Protein: CSARDGTAGQNIQYF.

The V gene is TRBV20-1, the J gene TRBJ1-2; D perhaps matches TRBD1 (6 bases). V lost 5 bases, J lost 0 bases, and 13 bases lay in between. CDR3 length: 14 amino acids. Germline assignment: CDR1 DFQATT and CDR2 SNEGSKA (reference sequence). CDR3 in amino acids: CSALRDTANYGYTF. CDR3 bases: TGCAGTGCTCTGCGGGACACCGCTAACTATGGCTACACCTTC.

The CDR3 sequence: CSAIQGRETQYF. The CDR3 DNA follows: TGCAGTGCGATTCAGGGAAGAGAGACCCAGTACTTC. The chain is built from TRBV29-1 and TRBJ2-5; maybe TRBD1 (5 bases). There are 12 residues in the CDR3. The germline gives CDR1 SQVTM, CDR2 ANQGSEA.

This clonotype is categorized as medium-sized (0.01 to 0.1%). The J gene is TRBJ2-1, the V gene TRBV19; 9 bases align to TRBD1. Germline V lookup: CDR1 LNHDA, CDR2 SQIVND (reference sequence). This CDR3 comprises 15 residues. J was trimmed by 2 bases and V by 5 bases; bases with no gene match: 4. CDR3 DNA: TGTGCCAGTAGTGTGACAGGGGGGGCCTACAATGAGCAGTTCTTC. Its translation is CASSVTGGAYNEQFF.

By sample share, this clonotype is medium-sized (0.01 to 0.1%). The chain joins TRBV30 to TRBJ2-7; D is unclear. V was clipped by 2 bases and J by 2 bases, with 13 bases between them. Per the germline V gene, CDR1 is GTSNPN and CDR2 is SVGIG (reference sequence). The CDR3 loop spans 14 amino acids. The CDR3 DNA is TGTGCCTGGAGTTTGCCTTTACCCCCCTACGAGCAGTACTTC. Translating it yields CAWSLPLPPYEQYF. Full variable domain (remainder filled in from reference TRBV30 and TRBJ2-7): SQTIHQWPATLVQPVGSPLSLECTVEGTSNPNLYWYRQAAGRGLQLLFYSVGIGQISSEVPQNLSASRPQDRQFILSSKKLLLSDSGFYLCAWSLPLPPYEQYFGPGTRLTVT.

This clonotype is deemed medium-sized. The rearrangement uses TRBV6-2 or TRBV6-3 and TRBJ2-7, with 9 positions matching TRBD2. After removal of 0 bases from V and 6 bases from J, the junction contained 6 bases not matched to a gene. The germline V gene has CDR1 MNHEY and CDR2 SVGEGT. The CDR3 is 15 residues long. The CDR3 protein is CASSYSPGSGGEQYF. In DNA, the CDR3 is TGTGCCAGCAGTTACTCGCCGGGTAGCGGGGGCGAGCAGTACTTC.

By frequency in the sample, this clonotype is medium-sized. The genes are TRBV19 and TRBJ1-4; TRBD1 matches 8 bases. Germline-derived CDR1 and CDR2 are LNHDA and SQIVND (reference sequence). The CDR3 has 14 amino acids. V shed 6 bases, J shed 6 bases, and the junction held 6 bases outside the gene matches. CDR3 sequence (DNA): TGTGCCAGTAGGGCCAGGGGGCCGGATGAAAAACTGTTTTTT. Translating gives CASRARGPDEKLFF.

This clonotype counts as medium-sized (0.01 to 0.1%). V is TRBV18 and J is TRBJ2-1, with TRBD2 matching over 14 bases. Trimming at V came to 3 bases and at J to 2 bases, leaving 3 bases not matched to a gene. The CDR3 runs to 17 residues. Germline values: CDR1 KGHSH, CDR2 LQKENI. The CDR3 DNA is TGTGCCAGCTCACCCCGACTAGCGGGAGGGACCTACAATGAGCAGTTCTTC. Translating it yields CASSPRLAGGTYNEQFF.

Comment on this clonotype: One end of the junction does not line up with germline, which may come from a read error. The gene calls are TRBV25-1 and TRBJ1-3; D ambiguous. This CDR3 has 10 residues. CDR1 MGHDK and CDR2 SYGVNS come from the germline V gene. Here the CDR3 reads CASRREHLNF. The CDR3 region has the DNA TGTGCCAGCCGCCGGGAACACTTAAACTTT.

This chain uses TRBV19 with TRBJ2-1; the match to TRBD2 covers 10 bases. CDR1 LNHDA and CDR2 SQIVND come from the germline V gene (reference sequence). The CDR3 length is 14 residues. V lost 6 bases to trimming and J lost 5 bases; unmatched junction nucleotides: 4. CDR3 sequence reads: CASRPGLANNEQFF. The CDR3 nucleotides are TGTGCCAGTAGGCCGGGACTAGCGAACAATGAGCAGTTCTTC.